These T cell receptor beta chains were read from a single sample in a study of OX40 agonist ivuxolimab in advanced cancers. TCRdb's table, derived via immunoSEQ multiplex PCR, lists solely in-frame clones and lacks some. The sample lists under 80,000 clones; 80% to 90% were seen once. Specimen: CD4+ or CD8+ T cells sorted from blood, collected in a trial of the OX40 agonist ivuxolimab. The source of these receptors is an adult with an advanced solid tumor such as melanoma, head and neck, liver or kidney cancer. The CDR3 runs from the conserved cysteine through the conserved F or W. Size values are once, few and many counts, or a class for expanded clones, and some rows have none.

15	TRBV4-3	.	TRBJ2-7	CASSQEDRGLYEQYF
14	TRBV7-9	.	TRBJ1-1	CASSQHHGDTEAFF
15	TRBV5-4	.	TRBJ2-1	CASSWDSLIYNEQFF
14	TRBV28	.	TRBJ2-1	CASSLHGGHNEQFF
15	TRBV19	once	TRBJ2-1	CASRPGLTSLDEQFF
13	TRBV5-4	.	TRBJ2-7	CASSFHRGDEQYF
13	TRBV7-2	.	TRBJ1-3	CASSLAALGTIYF
17	TRBV5-5	.	TRBJ1-2	CASSLVEGQGGSYGYTF
16	TRBV9	.	TRBJ2-3	CASSTLAGGSTDTQYF
14	TRBV10-1	.	TRBJ1-1	CASSYGQGGSEAFF
15	TRBV7-3	.	TRBJ2-7	CASSSKIGYPHEQYF
16	TRBV7-9	once	TRBJ2-7	CASSLITGQGPYEQYF
14	TRBV7-9	.	TRBJ2-1	CASSQGLASDEQFF
14	TRBV7-2	.	TRBJ2-6	CASSLGSGANVLTF
14	TRBV30	.	TRBJ1-2	CAWSVRADIYGYTF
14	TRBV5-1	.	TRBJ2-1	CASSFGNSYNEQFF